A single sample is the source of the 11 T cell receptor beta chains below, sequenced in a study of T cell repertoires in cytomegalovirus infection. Their specific antigens are unknown. Via MiXCR, TCRdb re-called the reads, giving one row per CDR3 protein. The table records about 74,000 distinct CDR3 sequences, approximately 30% of them present only once. Material: CD8+ T cells from cultured PBMCs, obtained from culture after CMV antigen stimulation. The receptor set was obtained from a human donor in good health (CMV status not recorded). Some clones in this sample may be carry-over from other donors' samples.

The table lists this clonotype with a few counts. V gene TRBV27 combines with J gene TRBJ1-2; D gene unclear. The CDR3 consists of 14 residues. The ends were cut back, 0 bases at V and 3 bases at J, with 8 bases in the middle. The V gene's germline CDR1 is MNHEY and CDR2 SMNVEV (reference sequence). The CDR3 here is CASSLSGLDYGYTF. The CDR3 DNA reads as TGTGCCAGCAGTTTATCCGGGCTTGACTATGGCTACACCTTC.

This clonotype was observed a few times. The chain combines TRBV12-3 or TRBV12-4 with TRBJ1-5; 7 nucleotides align to TRBD1. The CDR3 length is 19 residues. The V and J ends lost 11 bases and 0 bases, in that order; junction bases with no gene match: 22. CDR3 DNA sequence: TGTGCCTTAAAAAATCAACCTGGGACAGCATACTATAGCAATCAGCCCCAGCATTTT. Translating gives CALKNQPGTAYYSNQPQHF.

This chain joins TRBV7-4 and TRBJ2-7, with TRBD1 identical over 7 bases. The CDR3 extends over 14 amino acids. The germline V gene encodes CDR1 SGHVT and CDR2 SQSDAQ. Trimming cost V 5 bases and J 10 bases; bases outside gene matches: 14. CDR3 sequence (DNA): TGTGCCAGCAGCCCCCCCGGGACAGCCCAAGCTCAGTACTTC. Translated: CASSPPGTAQAQYF.

This clonotype came up a few times. The V gene is TRBV30, the J gene TRBJ2-4; 13 bases fit TRBD2. V shed 0 bases and J 0 bases; nucleotides not matched to a gene: 5. Germline values: CDR1 GTSNPN, CDR2 SVGIG (reference sequence). The CDR3 runs 18 residues. This CDR3 reads CAWSVLAGGQGAKNIQYF. In nucleotides, the CDR3 is TGTGCCTGGAGTGTACTAGCGGGAGGGCAGGGAGCCAAAAACATTCAGTACTTC.

This sequence joins TRBV10-3 and TRBJ2-2; D remains ambiguous. Germline lookup yields CDR1 ENHRY and CDR2 SYGVKD. Trimming shortened V by 5 bases and J by 4 bases, and 14 bases separated the two germline ends. CDR3 length: 15 residues. The CDR3 DNA reads TGTGCCATCAGTTCCTCTCAATTGGCCACCGGGGAGCTGTTTTTT. Translated, it gives CAISSSQLATGELFF.

The chain links TRBV5-6 to TRBJ2-3; 10 bases are shared with TRBD1. V lost 4 bases and J lost 3; bases outside the gene matches: 11. In germline, CDR1 is SGHDT, CDR2 YYEEEE. There are 17 residues in the CDR3. The CDR3 sequence: CASSLVLWDRGTDTQYF. The DNA for the CDR3 is TGTGCCAGCAGCCTGGTCTTGTGGGACAGGGGAACAGATACGCAGTATTTT.

The sample holds a few counts of this clonotype. V usage is TRBV30 and J usage is TRBJ1-5; 9 bases map to TRBD1. V lost 5 bases to trimming and J lost 6 bases; unmatched junction nucleotides: 5. CDR1 is GTSNPN and CDR2 is SVGIG in the germline V gene (reference sequence). This CDR3 has 13 residues. CDR3 in amino acids: CAWGTGGSQPQHF. In nucleotides, the CDR3 is TGTGCCTGGGGAACAGGGGGCAGTCAGCCCCAGCATTTT.

A remark on this clonotype: A read error may be the cause here, since a much bigger clone is one base away. The chain has TRBV7-2 and TRBJ2-7; no firm D call. The CDR3 consists of 12 residues. Germline CDR1 and CDR2: SGHTA and FQGNSA. Trimming took off 2 bases at V and 5 bases at J, with 7 bases between the two ends. The CDR3 sequence: CASSLSHNEQYF. Written as DNA, the CDR3 is TGTGCCAGCAGCTTATCCCACAACGAGCAGTACTTC.

This clonotype was detected a few times. The chain is built from TRBV13 and TRBJ1-4, with 8 positions matching TRBD1. This CDR3 has 14 amino acids. CDR1 is PRHDT, CDR2 FYEKMQ, per germline (reference sequence). The trim removed 4 bases at V and 8 bases at J, leaving 6 bases unmatched. CDR3 DNA: TGTGCCAGCAGCTCCGGACAGGGAGGGGAAAAACTGTTTTTT. Its protein product is CASSSGQGGEKLFF.

V is TRBV4-3 and J is TRBJ1-3, with D possibly TRBD1 on 5 matching bases. The CDR3 has 15 residues. Germline V gene sequence: CDR1 LGHNA, CDR2 YSLEER. V was trimmed by 0 bases and J by 4 bases, leaving 10 bases between them. The CDR3 loop reads CASSQERGVGNTIYF. DNA for the CDR3: TGCGCCAGCAGCCAAGAGCGAGGGGTCGGAAACACCATATATTTT.

This clonotype was picked up many times. The V and J genes are TRBV7-8 and TRBJ2-3; 8 bases map to TRBD2. This CDR3 is built from 16 residues. CDR1 is SGHVS, CDR2 FQNEAQ, per germline. With 5 bases clipped from V and 3 bases from J, the junction kept 10 bases outside the gene matches. CDR3 nucleotides: TGTGCCAGCAGCATCCGAGCGGGAGCTGGGACAGATACGCAGTATTTT. Amino acid sequence: CASSIRAGAGTDTQYF.